This T cell receptor (beta chain) was retrieved from a study of cytomegalovirus exposure and HLA in healthy donors. Study summary: The study placed approximately 78% of its roughly 410 genotyped donors in the Caucasian-associated ancestry cluster.

Study-wide results and limits: The study designated some 180 TCR beta chains cytomegalovirus-associated. According to an earlier analysis, most TCR beta V segments yielded productive rearrangements about 87% or about 30% of the time. Cytomegalovirus status was reportedly diagnosed by the classifier with high sensitivity and specificity.

PCR used 60 Vbeta primers and 13 Jbeta primers. The method was immunoSEQ multiplex PCR; TCRdb's version includes in-frame clones alone and lacks a portion of them. This table holds about 110,000 clones, roughly 80% found once. The V gene's germline CDR1 is MGHRA and CDR2 YSYEKL. J lost 3 bases, V lost 1 base, and 1 base had no gene match. CDR3 size: 15 residues. As concerns this clone: The antigen is undetermined.

The clonotype originates from a man aged 55 to 69 in good health and CMV-seronegative. What was sequenced was PBMCs. The rearrangement joins TRBV4-1 to TRBJ1-2; TRBD1 matches 11 bases. The CDR3: CASSQGTGGYYGYTF. The CDR3 DNA is TGCGCCAGCAGCCAAGGGACAGGGGGCTACTATGGCTACACCTTC.